Sequencing of this T cell receptor beta chain was carried out in a study of shared clonotypes between healthy human individuals. Germline values: CDR1 SEHNR, CDR2 FQNEAQ (reference sequence). This CDR3 is 17 amino acids long. V shed 6 bases, J shed 2 bases, and the junction held 10 bases outside the gene matches. Here immunoSEQ multiplex PCR was the method, and the copy in TCRdb shows in-frame clones only, minus some. The repertoire includes some 2,100,000 clones, approximately 96% of them detected once, and 0.1% to 0.15% sits in the top ten. The chain employs TRBV7-9 and TRBJ2-6; 7 nucleotides match TRBD1. The sequenced material came from naive CD4+ T cells sorted from blood. As for subset: CD45RA+ positively selected. The clonotype comes from a man in his late teens or twenties in good health. The CDR3 nucleotides are TGTGCCAGCAGGGCCCCTTTAGGGGGCGCTGGGGCCAACGTCCTGACTTTC. As protein: CASRAPLGGAGANVLTF.